This T cell receptor (beta chain) derives from a study of memory CD4+ T cells and cytomegalovirus serostatus. Across the study: This sample comes from healthy Belgian adults, several CMV seropositive, approximately 22 seronegative.

The sort gate was single viable CD3+CD4+CD8-CD45RO+ cells for memory CD4+ T cells. After thawing, CD4+ T cells were positively selected. Germline CDR1 and CDR2: MNHNY and SVGAGI (reference sequence). V was trimmed by 2 bases and J by 2 bases, leaving 10 bases between them. The length of the CDR3 is 14 residues. In the authors' workflow: Out-of-frame sequences were removed, leaving 2,204,828 distinct TCRbeta sequences. Method: immunoSEQ multiplex PCR; TCRdb's copy keeps in-frame clones and lacks some. V and J calls plus clone size are reproduced from that table; the DNA served to infer D and trimming. The profile shows about 96,000 clones, approximately 80% of them singletons.

The sample consisted of memory CD4+ T cells from blood. The TCR was taken from an adult in good health and CMV-seropositive. The chain combines TRBV6-6 with TRBJ2-7; tentatively, D is TRBD1 or TRBD2 (5 bases each). The CDR3 bases are TGTGCCAGCAGTTACACTGGGACCACCTACGAGCAGTACTTC. This sequence encodes CASSYTGTTYEQYF.